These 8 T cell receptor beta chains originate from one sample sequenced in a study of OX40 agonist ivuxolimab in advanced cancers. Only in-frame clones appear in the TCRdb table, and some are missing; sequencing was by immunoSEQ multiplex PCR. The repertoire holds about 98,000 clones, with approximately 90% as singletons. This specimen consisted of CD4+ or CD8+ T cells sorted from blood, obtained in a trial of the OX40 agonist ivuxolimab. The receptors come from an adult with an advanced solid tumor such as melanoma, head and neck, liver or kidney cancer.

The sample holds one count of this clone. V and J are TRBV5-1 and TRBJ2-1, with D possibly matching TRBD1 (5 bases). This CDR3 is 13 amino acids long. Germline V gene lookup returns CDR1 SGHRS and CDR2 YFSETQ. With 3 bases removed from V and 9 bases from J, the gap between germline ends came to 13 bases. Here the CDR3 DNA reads TGCGCCAGCAGCTCCAGACAGTCCGGTGAGCAGTTCTTC. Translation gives CASSSRQSGEQFF.

CDR3 sequence: CASTITGTGVTGELFF. CDR3 DNA sequence: TGTGCCAGTACCATAACCGGGACAGGGGTTACCGGGGAGCTGTTTTTT. The chain joins TRBV19 to TRBJ2-2; TRBD1 aligns across 10 bases. V shed 7 bases, J shed 5 bases, and the junction held 10 bases outside the gene matches. Germline-derived CDR1 and CDR2 are LNHDA and SQIVND (reference sequence). The length of the CDR3 is 16 residues.

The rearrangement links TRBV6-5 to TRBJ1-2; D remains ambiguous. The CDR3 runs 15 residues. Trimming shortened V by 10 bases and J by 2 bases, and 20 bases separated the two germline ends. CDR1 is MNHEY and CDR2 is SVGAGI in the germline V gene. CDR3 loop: CATAKGLSRNYGYTF. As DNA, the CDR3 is TGTGCCACCGCTAAAGGACTTTCGAGAAACTATGGCTACACCTTC.

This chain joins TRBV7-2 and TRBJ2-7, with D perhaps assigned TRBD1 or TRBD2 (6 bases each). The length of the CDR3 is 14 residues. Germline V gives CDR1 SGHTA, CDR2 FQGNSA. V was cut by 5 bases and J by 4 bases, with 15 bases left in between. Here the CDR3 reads CASSRTGAFYEQYF. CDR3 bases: TGTGCCAGCAGCCGGACGGGGGCTTTTTACGAGCAGTACTTC.

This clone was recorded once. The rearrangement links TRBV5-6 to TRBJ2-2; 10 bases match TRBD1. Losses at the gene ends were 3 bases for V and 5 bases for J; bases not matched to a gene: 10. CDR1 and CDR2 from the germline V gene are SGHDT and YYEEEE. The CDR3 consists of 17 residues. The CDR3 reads CASSSLGQGTRTGELFF. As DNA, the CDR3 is TGTGCCAGCAGCTCACTGGGACAGGGGACAAGGACCGGGGAGCTGTTTTTT.

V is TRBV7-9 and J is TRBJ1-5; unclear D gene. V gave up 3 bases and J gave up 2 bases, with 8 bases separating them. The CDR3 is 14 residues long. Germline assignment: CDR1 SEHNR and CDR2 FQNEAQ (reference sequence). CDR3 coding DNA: TGTGCCAGCAGCTTTTCTATAGGCAATCAGCCCCAGCATTTT. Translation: CASSFSIGNQPQHF.

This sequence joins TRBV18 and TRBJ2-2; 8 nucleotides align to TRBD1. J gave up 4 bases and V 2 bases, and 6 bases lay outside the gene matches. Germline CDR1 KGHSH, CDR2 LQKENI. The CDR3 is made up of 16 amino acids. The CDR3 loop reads CASSPTGQGPTGELFF. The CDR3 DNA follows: TGTGCCAGCTCACCAACTGGACAGGGCCCCACCGGGGAGCTGTTTTTT. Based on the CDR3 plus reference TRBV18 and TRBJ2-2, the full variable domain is NAGVMQNPRHLVRRRGQEARLRCSPMKGHSHVYWYRQLPEEGLKFMVYLQKENIIDESGMPKERFSAEFPKEGPSILRIQQVVRGDSAAYFCASSPTGQGPTGELFFGEGSRLTVL.

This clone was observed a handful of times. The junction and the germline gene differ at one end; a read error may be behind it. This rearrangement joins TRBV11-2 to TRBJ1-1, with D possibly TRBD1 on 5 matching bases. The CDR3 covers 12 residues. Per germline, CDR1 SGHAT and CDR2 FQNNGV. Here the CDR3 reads CASSLSQGMGTF. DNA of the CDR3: TGTGCCAGCAGCTTATCCCAGGGAATGGGGACCTTT.